Below, 20 T cell receptor beta chains from the same sample are listed, as sequenced in a study of breast tumors, draining lymph nodes, adjacent tissues. TCRdb reprocessed the multiplex PCR reads via MiXCR and lists one record per CDR3 protein. The repertoire holds roughly 86,000 distinct CDR3 sequences, with roughly a fifth as singletons. Samples came from axillary lymph nodes draining the breast cancer. The sequencing sample was made of axillary lymph node tissue. All receptors come from a female donor with breast cancer. Some clones in this sample may be carry-over from other donors' samples.

The chain couples TRBV19 to TRBJ2-2; D may be TRBD2 (7 bases). Trimming cost V 7 bases and J 3 bases, with 21 bases left between them. This CDR3 is 17 amino acids long. Germline V lookup: CDR1 LNHDA, CDR2 SQIVND (reference sequence). The CDR3 loop is CASTPWGLAADTGELFF. For the CDR3, the DNA is TGTGCCAGTACCCCCTGGGGGCTAGCGGCAGACACCGGGGAGCTGTTTTTT.

This clonotype was counted many times. CDR3 sequence: CASSALGTVSYEQYF. The DNA of the CDR3 is TGTGCCAGCAGTGCACTCGGGACAGTCTCCTACGAGCAGTACTTC. The chain uses TRBV6-5 and TRBJ2-7; 7 positions match TRBD1. The CDR3 is 15 amino acids. The germline gives CDR1 MNHEY, CDR2 SVGAGI. Unmatched junction bases numbered 7, after V lost 5 bases and J lost 0 bases.

This clonotype was recorded at least ten times. V and J are TRBV19 and TRBJ2-2; tentative D call: TRBD1 (5 bases). V was trimmed by 1 base and J by 4 bases, leaving 7 bases between them. The CDR3 spans 14 residues. Germline loops: CDR1 LNHDA, CDR2 SQIVND (reference sequence). The CDR3 DNA is TGTGCCAGTAGTATAGTTGACAGCACCGGGGAGCTGTTTTTT. Encoded protein: CASSIVDSTGELFF.

The chain employs TRBV5-6 and TRBJ2-4; TRBD2 agrees at 8 bases. CDR1 is SGHDT and CDR2 is YYEEEE in the germline V gene. The V gene end was trimmed by 4 bases and the J gene end by 0 bases; junction bases not matched to a gene: 9. The CDR3 totals 17 residues. The DNA of the CDR3 is TGTGCCAGCAGCGAGAGTCGGGGGGGGATAGCCAAAAACATTCAGTACTTC. It translates to CASSESRGGIAKNIQYF.

At least ten counts were recorded for this clonotype. The chain links TRBV20-1 to TRBJ2-1; D is perhaps TRBD2 (5 bases). V shed 6 bases and J shed 4 bases, with 13 bases lying between them. This CDR3 spans 13 amino acids. The V gene's germline CDR1 is DFQATT and CDR2 SNEGSKA (reference sequence). The CDR3 region is CSARTRRYNEQFF. The CDR3 nucleotides read TGCAGTGCCCGGACCCGGAGGTACAATGAGCAGTTCTTC.

Comments on this clonotype: Given the absence of the conserved phenylalanine or tryptophan at the CDR3 end, a read error is likely. CDR3 sequence: CASSPGTSGGTDTQYS. CDR3 nucleotide sequence: TGCGCCAGCAGCCCAGGGACTAGCGGAGGCACAGATACGCAGTATTCT. The chain employs TRBV5-1 and TRBJ2-3; 11 nucleotides agree with TRBD2. This CDR3 has 16 amino acids. The V gene's germline CDR1 is SGHRS and CDR2 YFSETQ. J was trimmed by 1 base and V by 4 bases; bases with no gene match: 5.

Concerning this clonotype: Being one base from a much bigger clone, this may be a read error. This chain uses TRBV6-2 or TRBV6-3 with TRBJ1-6; D not resolved. V shed 2 bases and J shed 4 bases, with 9 bases lying between them. The CDR3 totals 15 residues. From germline, CDR1 is MNHEY and CDR2 SVGEGT. The CDR3: CASSYEQKYNSPLHF. CDR3 nucleotides: TGTGCCAGCAGTTACGAACAAAAGTATAATTCACCCCTCCACTTT.

Regarding this clonotype: No conserved phenylalanine or tryptophan is present at the end of the CDR3, so a read error is the likely explanation. This chain connects TRBV24-1 to TRBJ2-2; 10 bases map to TRBD1. The junction had 4 bases not matched to a gene; V was cut back by 3 bases and J by 10 bases. This CDR3 contains 14 residues. Germline V lookup: CDR1 KGHDR, CDR2 SFDVKD. As DNA, the CDR3 is TGTGCCACCAGTGATCCGACAGGGGGCGAGGAGCTGTTTGTT. Its protein is CATSDPTGGEELFV.

For this clonotype: A much larger clone differs by one base, so this may be a read error. The chain carries TRBV12-3 or TRBV12-4 and TRBJ2-1, with 12 bases aligning to TRBD1. The V and J ends lost 4 bases and 7 bases, in that order; junction bases with no gene match: 11. This CDR3 is built from 17 residues. The CDR3 coding sequence is TGTGCCAGCAGTTATTTTCCTTCGGGACAGGGGGCGAATGAGCAGTTCTTC. Its protein is CASSYFPSGQGANEQFF.

For this clonotype: Since a much larger clone is just one base distant, this may be a read error. The gene calls are TRBV2 and TRBJ2-3, with D perhaps assigned TRBD1 or TRBD2 (5 bases each). CDR3 length: 15 amino acids. CDR1 and CDR2 from the germline V gene are SNHLY and FYNNEI. Trimming pared 2 bases from V and 5 bases from J, leaving 14 bases between. For the CDR3, the DNA is TGTGCCAGCAGTGAACAGGGAGTAGCCATAGATACGCAGTATTTT. Translated: CASSEQGVAIDTQYF.

This clonotype was detected many times. The rearrangement uses TRBV5-8 and TRBJ2-5; tentative D call: TRBD2 (5 bases). The V and J ends lost 0 bases and 3 bases respectively, with 9 bases between them. This CDR3 has 14 residues. Germline CDR1 and CDR2: SGHTS and YDEGEE. The CDR3 here is CASSLEMREETQYF. CDR3 DNA: TGTGCCAGCAGCTTGGAGATGAGGGAAGAGACCCAGTACTTC.

This clonotype was recorded many times. The chain combines TRBV19 with TRBJ1-6; perhaps TRBD1 as D (6 bases). The V end was cut by 5 bases, the J end by 8 bases, with 19 bases between. The CDR3 is 16 residues long. CDR1 is LNHDA and CDR2 is SQIVND in the germline V gene (reference sequence). This chain's CDR3 is CASSPRTAPGYSPLHF. Written as DNA, the CDR3 is TGTGCCAGTAGTCCTCGGACAGCTCCGGGGTATTCACCCCTCCACTTT.

This clonotype was seen repeatedly, ten times or more. The junction does not match germline at one end; this may be a read error. The chain uses TRBV7-7 and TRBJ2-1; 10 positions agree with TRBD2. The CDR3 is made up of 14 amino acids. CDR1 is SSHAT, CDR2 FNYEAQ, per germline (reference sequence). This CDR3 is CASSPGVAGGRKVF. CDR3 coding DNA: TGTGCTAGCAGCCCTGGGGTAGCGGGAGGTCGTAAGGTATTC. The variable domain in full, completed from reference TRBV7-7 and TRBJ2-1, reads GAGVSQSPRYKVTKRGQDVTLRCDPISSHATLYWYQQALGQGPEFLTYFNYEAQPDKSGLPSDRFSAERPEGSISTLTIQRTEQRDSAMYRCASSPGVAGGRKVFGPGTRLTVL.

Ten or more counts support this clonotype. The chain links TRBV19 to TRBJ2-7; tentative D call: TRBD2 (5 bases). Germline V gene lookup returns CDR1 LNHDA and CDR2 SQIVND (reference sequence). The V and J ends lost 8 bases and 4 bases respectively, with 21 bases between them. The CDR3 is 15 amino acids. DNA for the CDR3: TGTGCCAGTTCGACTTTTGTGGGAGCTAGTTACGAGCAGTACTTC. This codes for CASSTFVGASYEQYF.

This clonotype was observed a few times. This chain uses TRBV6-2 or TRBV6-3 with TRBJ2-3; TRBD2 agrees at 7 bases. The CDR3 runs 16 residues. Per the germline V gene, CDR1 is MNHEY and CDR2 is SVGEGT. Germline trimming cut 6 bases from V and 0 bases from J; bases unmatched to any gene: 9. The CDR3 is CASSLRAGTSTDTQYF. The CDR3 bases are TGTGCCAGCAGCCTAAGAGCGGGAACGAGCACAGATACGCAGTATTTT.

This clonotype was detected many times. The V call is TRBV4-2, the J call TRBJ2-7, with no clear D. Trimming pared 0 bases from V and 2 bases from J, leaving 8 bases between. The CDR3 spans 14 residues. Germline V CDR1 and CDR2: LGHNA, YNFKEQ. Here the CDR3 reads CASSQDEGTYEQYF. As DNA, the CDR3 is TGTGCCAGCAGCCAAGATGAAGGGACCTACGAGCAGTACTTC.

V usage is TRBV30 and J usage is TRBJ2-7, with TRBD1 matching 10 bases. This CDR3 has 13 residues. From germline, CDR1 is GTSNPN and CDR2 SVGIG (reference sequence). Losses at the gene ends were 3 bases for V and 6 bases for J; bases not matched to a gene: 5. CDR3 in DNA: TGTGCCTGGAGCCGGGACAGGGGTCGCGAGCAGTACTTC. As protein: CAWSRDRGREQYF.

This clonotype has ten or more counts. V and J are TRBV7-9 and TRBJ1-2; TRBD1 agrees at 7 bases. Germline V lookup: CDR1 SEHNR, CDR2 FQNEAQ (reference sequence). V lost 3 bases, J lost 5 bases, and 12 bases stayed unmatched. The CDR3 runs to 16 residues. The chain's CDR3 is CASSLRAGGGEYGYTF. The DNA of the CDR3 is TGTGCCAGCAGCTTGAGGGCAGGGGGAGGGGAGTATGGCTACACCTTC. The full variable domain, with the rest looked up from reference TRBV7-9 and TRBJ1-2, is DTGVSQNPRHKITKRGQNVTFRCDPISEHNRLYWYRQTLGQGPEFLTYFQNEAQLEKSRLLSDRFSAERPKGSFSTLEIQRTEQGDSAMYLCASSLRAGGGEYGYTFGSGTRLTVV.

Ten or more counts support this clonotype. CDR3 nucleotides: TGTGCCTGGAAAGTCCGAGGCCTACACGAGCAGTACTTC. It yields the protein CAWKVRGLHEQYF. The V gene is TRBV30, the J gene TRBJ2-7; no clear D gene. The CDR3 loop spans 13 amino acids. Trimming removed 4 bases at V and 5 bases at J, with 15 bases between. Germline values: CDR1 GTSNPN, CDR2 SVGIG (reference sequence).

This clonotype showed up many times. CDR3 nucleotides: TGTGCCAGCAGCCTTGACTACATCGAGCAGTACTTC. Encoded protein: CASSLDYIEQYF. The V and J genes are TRBV7-8 and TRBJ2-7; D possibly corresponds to TRBD2 (5 bases). V was pared by 5 bases and J by 6 bases, with 11 bases between. Germline CDR1 is SGHVS and CDR2 is FQNEAQ. The CDR3 has 12 amino acids. Looking up the rest from reference TRBV7-8 and TRBJ2-7 gives the full variable domain: GAGVSQSPRYKVAKRGQDVALRCDPISGHVSLFWYQQALGQGPEFLTYFQNEAQLDKSGLPSDRFFAERPEGSVSTLKIQRTQQEDSAVYLCASSLDYIEQYFGPGTRLTVT.